This is a list of T cell receptor beta chains from one sample in a study of cytomegalovirus exposure and HLA in healthy donors. Profiled with immunoSEQ multiplex PCR; TCRdb holds only in-frame clones, not every one. The sample has about 73,000 clones; approximately 90% are singletons. The sample consisted of PBMCs. The receptors were sampled from a woman under 30 in good health and CMV-seropositive. Both conserved end residues are part of each CDR3. Each record gives: J gene, clone size, D gene, V gene, CDR3 DNA, CDR3 protein. The D gene is left open where the match is weak. The listing skips clone size in some rows; elsewhere it reads once, few, many or a size class.

TRBJ1-4 | . | TRBD1 | TRBV7-9 | TGTGCCAGCAGCTTGAGGACAGGGGAGGGTGAAAAACTGTTTTTT | CASSLRTGEGEKLFF
TRBJ2-7 | . | TRBD1 | TRBV25-1 | TGTGCCAGCAGTGAGGGGACAGGGGTTCTCTACGAGCAGTACTTC | CASSEGTGVLYEQYF
TRBJ2-2 | few | . | TRBV2 | TGTGCCAGCAGTGACATACGGGGTAGCACCGGGGAGCTGTTTTTT | CASSDIRGSTGELFF
TRBJ2-7 | . | . | TRBV4-1 | TGCGCCAGCAGCCACGGAGGGGGGGAAGGGTTGCGGGAGCAGTACTTC | CASSHGGGEGLREQYF
TRBJ1-1 | . | . | TRBV5-6 | TGTGCCAGCAGCAAGGGGACATGGGAGACAGCTTTCTTT | CASSKGTWETAFF
TRBJ2-7 | . | TRBD2 | TRBV5-1 | TGCGCCAGCGGGGCGACTAGCGCCTACGAGCAGTACTTC | CASGATSAYEQYF
TRBJ2-7 | . | TRBD1 | TRBV9 | TGTGCCAGCAGCGTAGCTCCCGGGACAGGTCGCTACGAGCAGTACTTC | CASSVAPGTGRYEQYF
TRBJ2-1 | . | . | TRBV21-1 | TGTGCCAGCATACTGATACGAGCGGGAGGGCGGGACAATGAGCAGTTCTTC | CASILIRAGGRDNEQFF
TRBJ2-7 | . | . | TRBV5-1 | TGCGCCAGCAGCCCCATACCACTACTCTCCTACGAGCAGTACTTC | CASSPIPLLSYEQYF
TRBJ1-6 | . | TRBD1 | TRBV14 | TGTGCCAGCAGGGCTACAGGGGGAGGAAATTCACCCCTCCACTTT | CASRATGGGNSPLHF
TRBJ1-2 | . | TRBD1 | TRBV19 | TGTGCCAGTAGTACCGGACAGGCTGACTATGGCTACACCTTC | CASSTGQADYGYTF
TRBJ1-2 | once | TRBD1 | TRBV13 | TGTGCCAGCAGCACACCCCCGGGACAGGGTGGTGGCTACACCTTC | CASSTPPGQGGGYTF
TRBJ2-7 | . | . | TRBV6-1 | TGTGCCAGCAGTGGCGGAGGGGTCGCCTACGAGCAGTACTTC | CASSGGGVAYEQYF
TRBJ1-6 | . | . | TRBV6-1 | TGTGCCAGCAGTGAGGGTAGTGTAAGGAGTATTTCACCCCTCCACTTT | CASSEGSVRSISPLHF
TRBJ1-2 | . | . | TRBV6-5 | TGTGCCAGCAATCGAGGGCACGGCCATGGCTACACCTTC | CASNRGHGHGYTF
TRBJ2-5 | . | TRBD2 | TRBV6-1 | TGTGCCAGCAGTGAACTCCACGGGGGGAGCGAGACCCAGTACTTC | CASSELHGGSETQYF
TRBJ2-3 | once | . | TRBV7-2 | TGTGCCAGCAGCTTGACTAAGCGGCACTCTAGCACAGATACGCAGTATTTT | CASSLTKRHSSTDTQYF
TRBJ1-1 | . | . | TRBV6-6 | TGTGCCAGCAGCCGAAGACAGAACACTGAAGCTTTCTTT | CASSRRQNTEAFF
TRBJ1-2 | . | . | TRBV4-1 | TGCGCCAGCAGCCAAGATCCCGGACAAGACTATGGCTACACCTTC | CASSQDPGQDYGYTF
TRBJ2-7 | . | . | TRBV25-1 | TGTGCCAGCAGTGAAGGTCCAGGGCCGAACGAGCAGTACTTC | CASSEGPGPNEQYF
TRBJ2-7 | . | TRBD2 | TRBV6-4 | TGTGCCAGCAGTGAGACTAGCGGGGACTACGAGCAGTACTTC | CASSETSGDYEQYF
TRBJ2-1 | . | TRBD2 | TRBV7-2 | TGTGCCAGCAGCATCCGACTAGCGGGGGGGCAAGCTGAGCAGTTCTTC | CASSIRLAGGQAEQFF
TRBJ2-3 | . | TRBD1 | TRBV28 | TGTGCCAGCAGTTTATTTGGGACAGCTTATACGCAGTATTTT | CASSLFGTAYTQYF
TRBJ2-1 | . | TRBD2 | TRBV15 | TGTGCCACCAGCAGAGATCGAGGACTAGTGTTCAATGAGCAGTTCTTC | CATSRDRGLVFNEQFF
TRBJ1-1 | . | TRBD1 | TRBV7-8 | TGTGCCAGCAGCACACAACAGGGGTGGAACACTGAAGCTTTCTTT | CASSTQQGWNTEAFF
TRBJ2-5 | . | TRBD1 | TRBV7-9 | TGTGCCAGCAGCCCGCAGGGGGCCCAGTACTTC | CASSPQGAQYF
TRBJ2-1 | . | . | TRBV7-8 | TGTGCCAGCACCGAGGGGGGGATGGTCGGGAATGAGCAGTTCTTC | CASTEGGMVGNEQFF
TRBJ2-5 | . | . | TRBV7-9 | TGTGCCAGCAGCCTCGAAACAGGGCGAGAGACCCAGTACTTC | CASSLETGRETQYF
TRBJ2-5 | . | TRBD1 | TRBV4-1 | TGCGCCAGCAGCCGCCTCGGGACAGGGTACCAAGAGACCCAGTACTTC | CASSRLGTGYQETQYF
TRBJ1-3 | . | . | TRBV7-9 | TGTGCCAGCAGCTTCGGGGGGCGCGGAAACACCATATATTTT | CASSFGGRGNTIYF